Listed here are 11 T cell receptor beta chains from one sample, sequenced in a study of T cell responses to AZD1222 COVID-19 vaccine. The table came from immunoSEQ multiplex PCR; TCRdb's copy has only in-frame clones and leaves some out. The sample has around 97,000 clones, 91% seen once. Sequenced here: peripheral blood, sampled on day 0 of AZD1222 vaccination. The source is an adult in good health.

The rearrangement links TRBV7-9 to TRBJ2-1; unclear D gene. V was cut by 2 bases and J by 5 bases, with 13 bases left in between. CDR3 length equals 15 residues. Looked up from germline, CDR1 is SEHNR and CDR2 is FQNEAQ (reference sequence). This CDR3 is CASSLIGPKDNEQFF. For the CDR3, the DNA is TGTGCCAGCAGCTTAATAGGACCCAAGGACAATGAGCAGTTCTTC.

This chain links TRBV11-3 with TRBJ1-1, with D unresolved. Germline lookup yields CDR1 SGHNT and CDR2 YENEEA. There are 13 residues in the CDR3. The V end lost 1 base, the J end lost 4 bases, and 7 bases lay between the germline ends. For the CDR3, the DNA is TGTGCCAGCAGCTTAGGAGGACTCACTGAAGCTTTCTTT. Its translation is CASSLGGLTEAFF.

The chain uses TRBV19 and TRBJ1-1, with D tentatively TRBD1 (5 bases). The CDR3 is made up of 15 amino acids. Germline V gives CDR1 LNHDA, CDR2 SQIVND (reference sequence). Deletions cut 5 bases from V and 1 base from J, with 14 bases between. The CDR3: CASSEGRPSNTEAFF. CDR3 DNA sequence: TGTGCCAGTAGTGAGGGGAGGCCCTCGAACACTGAAGCTTTCTTT.

CDR3: CASSPPPNTEAFF. In DNA, the CDR3 is TGTGCCAGCAGTCCTCCTCCTAACACTGAAGCTTTCTTT. V gene TRBV28 combines with J gene TRBJ1-1, with D hard to call. The CDR3 is made up of 13 amino acids. The germline CDR1 and CDR2 sequences are MDHEN and SYDVKM. V gave up 5 bases and J gave up 2 bases, with 9 bases separating them.

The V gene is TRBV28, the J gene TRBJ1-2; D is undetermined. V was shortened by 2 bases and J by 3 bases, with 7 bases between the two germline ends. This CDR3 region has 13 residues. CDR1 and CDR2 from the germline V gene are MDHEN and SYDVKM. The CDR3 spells CASSLEVDYGYTF. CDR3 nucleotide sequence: TGTGCCAGCAGTTTAGAGGTGGACTATGGCTACACCTTC.

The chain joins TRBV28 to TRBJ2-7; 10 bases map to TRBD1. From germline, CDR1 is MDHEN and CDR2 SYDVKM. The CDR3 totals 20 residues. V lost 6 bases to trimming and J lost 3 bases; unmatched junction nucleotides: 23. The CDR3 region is CASSLPLMGDRGESFYEQYF. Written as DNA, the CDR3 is TGTGCCAGCAGCCTCCCTCTTATGGGGGACAGGGGAGAATCTTTCTACGAGCAGTACTTC.

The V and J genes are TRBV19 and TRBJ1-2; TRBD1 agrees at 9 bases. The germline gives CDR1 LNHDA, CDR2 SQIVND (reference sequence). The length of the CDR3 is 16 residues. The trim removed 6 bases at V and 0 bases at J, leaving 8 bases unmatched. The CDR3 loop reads CASSHGTGPTNYGYTF. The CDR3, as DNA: TGTGCCAGTAGCCATGGGACAGGGCCGACTAACTATGGCTACACCTTC.

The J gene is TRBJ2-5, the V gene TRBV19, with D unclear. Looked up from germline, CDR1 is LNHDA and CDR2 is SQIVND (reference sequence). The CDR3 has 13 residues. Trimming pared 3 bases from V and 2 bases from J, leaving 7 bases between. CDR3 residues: CASSIRRQETQYF. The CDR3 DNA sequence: TGTGCCAGTAGTATCAGGCGGCAAGAGACCCAGTACTTC.

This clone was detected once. CDR3 coding DNA: TGTGCCAGCAGTCTAGCGGCCGACCAAGAGACCCAGTACTTC. This sequence encodes CASSLAADQETQYF. This chain uses TRBV25-1 with TRBJ2-5; the match to TRBD2 covers 7 bases. Looked up from germline, CDR1 is MGHDK and CDR2 is SYGVNS. There are 14 residues in the CDR3. V lost 5 bases, J lost 0 bases, and 3 bases stayed unmatched.

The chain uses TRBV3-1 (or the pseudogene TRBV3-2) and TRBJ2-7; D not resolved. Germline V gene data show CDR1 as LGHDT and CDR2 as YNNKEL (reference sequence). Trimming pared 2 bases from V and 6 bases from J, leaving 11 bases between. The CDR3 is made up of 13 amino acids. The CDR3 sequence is CASSQHSGGEQYF. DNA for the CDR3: TGTGCCAGCAGCCAACATTCGGGCGGCGAGCAGTACTTC.

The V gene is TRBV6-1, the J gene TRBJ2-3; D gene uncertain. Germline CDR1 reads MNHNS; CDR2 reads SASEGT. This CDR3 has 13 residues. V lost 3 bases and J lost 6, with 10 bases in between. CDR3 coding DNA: TGTGCCAGCAGTGACCGTCCTAGGGATACGCAGTATTTT. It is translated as CASSDRPRDTQYF.